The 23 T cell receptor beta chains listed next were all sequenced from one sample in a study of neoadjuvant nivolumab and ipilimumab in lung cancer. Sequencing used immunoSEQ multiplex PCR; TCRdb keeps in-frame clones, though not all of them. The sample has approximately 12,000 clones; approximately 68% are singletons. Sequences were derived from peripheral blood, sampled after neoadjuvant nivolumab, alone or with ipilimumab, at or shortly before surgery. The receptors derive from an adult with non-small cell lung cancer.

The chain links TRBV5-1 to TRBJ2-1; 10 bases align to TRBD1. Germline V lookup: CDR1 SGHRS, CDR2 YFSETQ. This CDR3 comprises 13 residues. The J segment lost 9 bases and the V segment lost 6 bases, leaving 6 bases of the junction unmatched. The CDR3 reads CASTEGQGGEQFF. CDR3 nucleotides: TGCGCCAGCACAGAAGGACAGGGGGGTGAGCAGTTCTTC.

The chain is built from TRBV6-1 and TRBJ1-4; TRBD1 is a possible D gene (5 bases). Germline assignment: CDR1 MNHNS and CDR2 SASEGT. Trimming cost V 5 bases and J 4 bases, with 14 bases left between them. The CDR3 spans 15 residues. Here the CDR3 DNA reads TGTGCCAGCAGTCCGGGACGGATACTTAATGAAAAACTGTTTTTT. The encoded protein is CASSPGRILNEKLFF.

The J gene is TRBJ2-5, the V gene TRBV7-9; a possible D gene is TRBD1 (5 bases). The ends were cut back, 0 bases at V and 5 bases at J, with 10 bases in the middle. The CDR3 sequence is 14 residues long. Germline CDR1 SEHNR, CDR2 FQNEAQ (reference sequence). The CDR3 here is CASSLAIAGETQYF. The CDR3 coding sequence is TGTGCCAGCAGCTTAGCGATAGCAGGGGAGACCCAGTACTTC. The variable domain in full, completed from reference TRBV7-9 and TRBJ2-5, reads DTGVSQNPRHKITKRGQNVTFRCDPISEHNRLYWYRQTLGQGPEFLTYFQNEAQLEKSRLLSDRFSAERPKGSFSTLEIQRTEQGDSAMYLCASSLAIAGETQYFGPGTRLLVL.

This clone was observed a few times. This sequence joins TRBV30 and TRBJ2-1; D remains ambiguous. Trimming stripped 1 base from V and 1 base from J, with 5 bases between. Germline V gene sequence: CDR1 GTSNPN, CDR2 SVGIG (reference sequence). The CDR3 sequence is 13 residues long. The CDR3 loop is CAWSASSYNEQFF. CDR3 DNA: TGTGCCTGGAGTGCCTCGTCCTACAATGAGCAGTTCTTC. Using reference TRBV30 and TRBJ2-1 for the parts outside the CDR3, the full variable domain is SQTIHQWPATLVQPVGSPLSLECTVEGTSNPNLYWYRQAAGRGLQLLFYSVGIGQISSEVPQNLSASRPQDRQFILSSKKLLLSDSGFYLCAWSASSYNEQFFGPGTRLTVL.

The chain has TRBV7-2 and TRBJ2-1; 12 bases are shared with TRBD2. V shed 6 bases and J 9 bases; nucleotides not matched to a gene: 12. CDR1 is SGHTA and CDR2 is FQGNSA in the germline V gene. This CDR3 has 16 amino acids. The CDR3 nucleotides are TGTGCCAGCAGGCTGACTAGCGGGAGCTTCCTAGGTGAGCAGTTCTTC. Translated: CASRLTSGSFLGEQFF.

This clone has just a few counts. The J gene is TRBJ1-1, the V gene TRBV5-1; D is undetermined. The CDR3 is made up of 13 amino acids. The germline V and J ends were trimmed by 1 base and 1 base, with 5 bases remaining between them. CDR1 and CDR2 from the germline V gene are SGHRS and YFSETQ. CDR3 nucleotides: TGCGCCAGCAGCTTGCAAACGAACACTGAAGCTTTCTTT. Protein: CASSLQTNTEAFF.

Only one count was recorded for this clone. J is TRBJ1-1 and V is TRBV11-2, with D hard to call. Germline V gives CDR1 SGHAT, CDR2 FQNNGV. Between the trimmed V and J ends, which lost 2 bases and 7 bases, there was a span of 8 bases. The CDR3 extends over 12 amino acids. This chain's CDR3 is CASSLPGLEAFF. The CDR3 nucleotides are TGTGCCAGCAGCTTACCAGGCCTTGAAGCTTTCTTT.

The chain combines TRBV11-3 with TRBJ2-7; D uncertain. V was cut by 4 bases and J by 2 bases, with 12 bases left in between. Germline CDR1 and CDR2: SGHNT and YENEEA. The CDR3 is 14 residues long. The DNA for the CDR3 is TGTGCCAGCAGCTCGAGAGAATATACCTACGAGCAGTACTTC. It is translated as CASSSREYTYEQYF.

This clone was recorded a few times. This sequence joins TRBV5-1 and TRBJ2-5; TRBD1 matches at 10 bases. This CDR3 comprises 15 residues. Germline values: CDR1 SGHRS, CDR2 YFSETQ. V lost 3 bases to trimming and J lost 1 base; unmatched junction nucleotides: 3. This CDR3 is CASSWRTGGQETQYF. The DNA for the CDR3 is TGCGCCAGCAGCTGGCGGACAGGGGGCCAAGAGACCCAGTACTTC.

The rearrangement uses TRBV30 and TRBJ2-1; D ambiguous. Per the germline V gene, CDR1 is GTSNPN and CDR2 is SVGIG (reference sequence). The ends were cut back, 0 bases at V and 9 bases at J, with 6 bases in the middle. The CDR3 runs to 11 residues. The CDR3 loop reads CAWSVLLEQFF. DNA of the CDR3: TGTGCCTGGAGTGTACTTCTTGAGCAGTTCTTC. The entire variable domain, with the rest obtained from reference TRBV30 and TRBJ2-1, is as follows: SQTIHQWPATLVQPVGSPLSLECTVEGTSNPNLYWYRQAAGRGLQLLFYSVGIGQISSEVPQNLSASRPQDRQFILSSKKLLLSDSGFYLCAWSVLLEQFFGPGTRLTVL.

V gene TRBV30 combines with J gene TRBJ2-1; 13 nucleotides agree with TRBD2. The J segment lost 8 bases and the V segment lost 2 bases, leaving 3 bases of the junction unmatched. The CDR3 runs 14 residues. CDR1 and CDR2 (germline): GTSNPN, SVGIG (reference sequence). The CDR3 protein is CAWSPGLAGYEQFF. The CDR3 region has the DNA TGTGCCTGGAGTCCGGGACTAGCGGGATATGAGCAGTTCTTC.

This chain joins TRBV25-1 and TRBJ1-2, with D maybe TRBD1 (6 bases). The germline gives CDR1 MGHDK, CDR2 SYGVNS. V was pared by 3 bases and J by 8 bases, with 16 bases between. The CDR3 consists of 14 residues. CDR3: CASSDSQGAEGYTF. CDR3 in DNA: TGTGCCAGCAGTGACTCACAGGGAGCGGAAGGCTACACCTTC.

The CDR3 sequence: CASSYRETQYF. In DNA, the CDR3 is TGTGCCAGCAGCTACCGGGAGACCCAGTACTTC. The rearrangement uses TRBV11-2 and TRBJ2-5, with D unclear. This CDR3 spans 11 amino acids. The germline CDR1 and CDR2 sequences are SGHAT and FQNNGV. Trimming removed 4 bases at V and 5 bases at J, with 5 bases between.

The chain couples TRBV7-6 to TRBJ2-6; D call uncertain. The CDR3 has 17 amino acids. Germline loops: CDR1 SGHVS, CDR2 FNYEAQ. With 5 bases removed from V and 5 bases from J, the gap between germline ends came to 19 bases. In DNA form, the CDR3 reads TGTGCCAGCAGCACAACTCTCTCACAAAGTCGGGCCAACGTCCTGACTTTC. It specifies CASSTTLSQSRANVLTF.

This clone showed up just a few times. The CDR3 sequence is CASRDDTDTQYF. DNA of the CDR3: TGTGCCAGCAGGGACGACACAGATACGCAGTATTTT. V is TRBV2 and J is TRBJ2-3; D is ambiguous. The CDR3 sequence is 12 residues long. Germline V gene data show CDR1 as SNHLY and CDR2 as FYNNEI. Trimming shortened V by 6 bases and J by 2 bases, and 6 bases separated the two germline ends.

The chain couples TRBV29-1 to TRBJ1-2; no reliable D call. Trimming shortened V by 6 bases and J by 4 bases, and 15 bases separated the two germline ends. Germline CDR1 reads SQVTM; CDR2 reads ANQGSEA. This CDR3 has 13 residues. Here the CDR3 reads CSVLPEGGYGYTF. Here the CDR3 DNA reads TGCAGCGTACTCCCAGAGGGTGGCTATGGCTACACCTTC.

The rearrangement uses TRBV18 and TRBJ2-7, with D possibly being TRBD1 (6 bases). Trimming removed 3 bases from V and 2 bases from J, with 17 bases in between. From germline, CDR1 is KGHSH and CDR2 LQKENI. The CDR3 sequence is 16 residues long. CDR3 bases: TGTGCCAGCTCACCCGAATTACAGGGAGCGACCTACGAGCAGTACTTC. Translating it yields CASSPELQGATYEQYF. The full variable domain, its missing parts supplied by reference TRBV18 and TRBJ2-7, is NAGVMQNPRHLVRRRGQEARLRCSPMKGHSHVYWYRQLPEEGLKFMVYLQKENIIDESGMPKERFSAEFPKEGPSILRIQQVVRGDSAAYFCASSPELQGATYEQYFGPGTRLTVT.

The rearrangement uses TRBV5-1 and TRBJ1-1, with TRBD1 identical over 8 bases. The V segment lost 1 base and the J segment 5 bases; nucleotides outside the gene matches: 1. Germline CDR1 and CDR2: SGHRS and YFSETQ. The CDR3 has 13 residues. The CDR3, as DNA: TGCGCCAGCAGCTTGACAGGGGGTACTGAAGCTTTCTTT. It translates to CASSLTGGTEAFF.

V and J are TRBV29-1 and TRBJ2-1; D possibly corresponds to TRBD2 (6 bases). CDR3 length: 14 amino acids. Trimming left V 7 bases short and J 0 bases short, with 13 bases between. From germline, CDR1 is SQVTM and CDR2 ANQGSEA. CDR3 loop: CSALGEDSYNEQFF. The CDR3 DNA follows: TGCAGCGCGCTCGGGGAGGACTCCTACAATGAGCAGTTCTTC.

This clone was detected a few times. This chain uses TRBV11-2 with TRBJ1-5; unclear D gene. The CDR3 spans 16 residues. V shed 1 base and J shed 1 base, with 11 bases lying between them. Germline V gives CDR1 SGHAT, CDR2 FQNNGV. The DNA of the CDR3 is TGTGCCAGCAGCTTAGTGGGCAGGCAGAGCAATCAGCCCCAGCATTTT. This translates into CASSLVGRQSNQPQHF.

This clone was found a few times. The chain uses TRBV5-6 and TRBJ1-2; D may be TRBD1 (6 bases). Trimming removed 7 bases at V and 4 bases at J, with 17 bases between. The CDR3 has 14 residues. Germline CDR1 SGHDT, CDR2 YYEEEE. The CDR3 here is CASSRGRTIYGYTF. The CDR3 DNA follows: TGTGCCAGCTCTCGGGGGCGAACCATCTATGGCTACACCTTC.

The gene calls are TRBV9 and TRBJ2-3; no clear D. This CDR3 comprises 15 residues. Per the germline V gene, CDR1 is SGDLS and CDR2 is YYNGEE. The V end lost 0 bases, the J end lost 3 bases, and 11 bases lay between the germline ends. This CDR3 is CASSVGPTSTDTQYF. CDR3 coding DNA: TGTGCCAGCAGCGTAGGTCCGACATCGACAGATACGCAGTATTTT.

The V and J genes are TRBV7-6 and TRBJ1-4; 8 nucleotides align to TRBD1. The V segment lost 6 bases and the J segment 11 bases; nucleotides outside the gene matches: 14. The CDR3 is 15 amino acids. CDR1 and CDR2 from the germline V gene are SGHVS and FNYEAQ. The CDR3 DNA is TGTGCCAGCAGAGCTCAGGGGGCGGGAAAGGGTAAACTGTTTTTT. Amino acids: CASRAQGAGKGKLFF. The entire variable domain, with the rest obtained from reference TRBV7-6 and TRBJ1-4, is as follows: GAGVSQSPRYKVTKRGQDVALRCDPISGHVSLYWYRQALGQGPEFLTYFNYEAQQDKSGLPNDRFSAERPEGSISTLTIQRTEQRDSAMYRCASRAQGAGKGKLFFGSGTQLSVL.